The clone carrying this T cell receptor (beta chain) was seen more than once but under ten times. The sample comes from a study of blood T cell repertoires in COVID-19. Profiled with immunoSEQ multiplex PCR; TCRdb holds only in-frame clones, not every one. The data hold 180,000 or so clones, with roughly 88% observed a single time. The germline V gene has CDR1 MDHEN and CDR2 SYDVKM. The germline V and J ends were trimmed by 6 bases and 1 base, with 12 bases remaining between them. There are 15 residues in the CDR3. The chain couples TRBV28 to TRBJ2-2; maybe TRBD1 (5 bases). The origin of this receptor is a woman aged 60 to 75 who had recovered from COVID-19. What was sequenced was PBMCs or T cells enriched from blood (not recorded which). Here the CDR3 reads CASRPTDRNTGELFF. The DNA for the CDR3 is TGTGCCAGCAGACCGACAGACAGGAACACCGGGGAGCTGTTTTTT.